This T cell receptor (beta chain) was sequenced for a study of blood T cell repertoires in COVID-19. Study-level background: T cells, B-cell-depleted T cells, or PBMCs provided the cDNA or gDNA that served as material.

Trimming at V came to 6 bases and at J to 8 bases, leaving 7 bases not matched to a gene. In germline, CDR1 is LNHDA, CDR2 SQIVND (reference sequence). This CDR3 has 14 amino acids. Using immunoSEQ multiplex PCR, the repertoire was profiled, and TCRdb retains in-frame clones only, with some absent. The repertoire holds 220,000 or so clones, with 75% to 90% as singletons. Sequenced input: peripheral blood. This chain links TRBV19 with TRBJ1-3, with 10 bases that match TRBD1. This TCR was sampled from a woman older than 75 with COVID-19, enrolled during active disease. This CDR3 is CASSRGQGGDTIYF. The DNA of the CDR3 is TGTGCCAGTAGCCGCGGACAGGGGGGAGACACCATATATTTT.